Below, 29 T cell receptor beta chains from the same sample are listed, as sequenced in a study of shared clonotypes between healthy human individuals. Data came from immunoSEQ multiplex PCR; TCRdb stores just in-frame clones and leaves some out. The sample consists of approximately 2,000,000 clones, 85% to 95% of them appearing once. Sequences were obtained from naive CD4+ T cells from PBMCs. Subset: CD45RA+ positively selected. The source is a man aged 18 to 30 in good health. Some clones in this sample may be carry-over from other donors' samples.

V is TRBV28 and J is TRBJ2-7; D unclear. This CDR3 has 13 residues. V was clipped by 7 bases and J by 0 bases, with 10 bases between them. Germline lookup yields CDR1 MDHEN and CDR2 SYDVKM. The CDR3 coding sequence is TGTGCCAGCACGCGCTACCCCTCCTACGAGCAGTACTTC. This translates into CASTRYPSYEQYF.

For this clone: Other DNA variants within this sample encode the same CDR3. This chain connects TRBV11-2 to TRBJ2-7, with 14 nucleotides matching TRBD2. V shed 5 bases and J 2 bases; nucleotides not matched to a gene: 2. The CDR3 sequence is 15 residues long. From germline, CDR1 is SGHAT and CDR2 FQNNGV. CDR3 protein: CASSPTSGRAYEQYF. CDR3 DNA: TGTGCCAGCAGCCCGACTAGCGGGAGGGCCTACGAGCAGTACTTC.

V gene TRBV13 combines with J gene TRBJ2-5; tentative D call: TRBD1 (5 bases). This CDR3 has 13 residues. V was pared by 5 bases and J by 5 bases, with 12 bases between. Per germline, CDR1 PRHDT and CDR2 FYEKMQ (reference sequence). The DNA for the CDR3 is TGTGCCAGCAGCACGGACCCAGGGGAGACCCAGTACTTC. It translates to CASSTDPGETQYF. The complete variable domain, with remaining parts taken from reference TRBV13 and TRBJ2-5, reads AAGVIQSPRHLIKEKRETATLKCYPIPRHDTVYWYQQGPGQDPQFLISFYEKMQSDKGSIPDRFSAQQFSDYHSELNMSSLELGDSALYFCASSTDPGETQYFGPGTRLLVL.

The genes are TRBV25-1 and TRBJ1-2; D is undetermined. Per the germline V gene, CDR1 is MGHDK and CDR2 is SYGVNS. The CDR3 covers 14 residues. The V end lost 5 bases, the J end lost 2 bases, and 12 bases lay between the germline ends. The CDR3 is CASSPLGLNYGYTF. The CDR3 DNA sequence: TGTGCCAGCAGTCCCCTGGGGTTAAACTATGGCTACACCTTC.

The chain has TRBV9 and TRBJ1-5; a possible D gene is TRBD1 (5 bases). The V gene lost 7 bases and the J gene lost 0 bases, with 14 bases spanning the gap. CDR1 SGDLS and CDR2 YYNGEE come from the germline V gene. This CDR3 has 15 residues. Here the CDR3 reads CASGRDGHSNQPQHF. The CDR3 DNA follows: TGTGCCAGCGGCCGCGACGGACATAGCAATCAGCCCCAGCATTTT.

This chain joins TRBV16 and TRBJ1-1; TRBD1 matches 9 bases. Germline CDR1 reads KGHSY; CDR2 reads FQNENV. The CDR3 spans 14 residues. Unmatched junction bases numbered 4, after V lost 3 bases and J lost 5 bases. CDR3 region: CASSQTGGATEAFF. The CDR3 nucleotides are TGTGCCAGCAGCCAGACAGGGGGTGCGACTGAAGCTTTCTTT.

The chain employs TRBV28 and TRBJ1-5; 11 bases are shared with TRBD1. Germline V lookup: CDR1 MDHEN, CDR2 SYDVKM. The junction had 11 bases not matched to a gene; V was cut back by 7 bases and J by 0 bases. The CDR3 has 18 amino acids. The CDR3: CASTAPGQGVFSNQPQHF. CDR3 coding DNA: TGTGCCAGCACCGCACCGGGACAGGGGGTGTTTAGCAATCAGCCCCAGCATTTT.

The chain couples TRBV6-6 to TRBJ2-3; tentative D call: TRBD2 (6 bases). The CDR3 has 14 residues. Germline V gives CDR1 MNHNY, CDR2 SVGAGI (reference sequence). V was shortened by 6 bases and J by 4 bases, with 14 bases between the two germline ends. The CDR3 region has the DNA TGTGCCAGCAGCCCATGGGGGGTCGCAGATACGCAGTATTTT. It specifies CASSPWGVADTQYF.

V gene TRBV5-1 combines with J gene TRBJ2-5; the D is unclear. Germline assignment: CDR1 SGHRS and CDR2 YFSETQ. This CDR3 has 13 amino acids. The V end lost 3 bases, the J end lost 0 bases, and 6 bases lay between the germline ends. DNA of the CDR3: TGCGCCAGCAGCTCCAAAAACCAAGAGACCCAGTACTTC. This translates into CASSSKNQETQYF. The variable domain in full, completed from reference TRBV5-1 and TRBJ2-5, reads KAGVTQTPRYLIKTRGQQVTLSCSPISGHRSVSWYQQTPGQGLQFLFEYFSETQRNKGNFPGRFSGRQFSNSRSEMNVSTLELGDSALYLCASSSKNQETQYFGPGTRLLVL.

Regarding this clone: This same CDR3 is encoded by further DNA sequences in the sample. This rearrangement joins TRBV28 to TRBJ2-7, with 8 bases identical to TRBD1. Germline CDR1 is MDHEN and CDR2 is SYDVKM. Trimming cost V 3 bases and J 7 bases; bases outside gene matches: 8. The CDR3 runs 14 residues. The chain's CDR3 is CASSFRQGAREQYF. For the CDR3, the DNA is TGTGCCAGCAGTTTCAGGCAGGGGGCAAGGGAGCAGTACTTC.

J is TRBJ1-4 and V is TRBV5-5, with D perhaps matching TRBD1 (5 bases). Germline V gene data show CDR1 as SGHKS and CDR2 as YYEKEE (reference sequence). The V gene lost 4 bases and the J gene lost 7 bases, with 14 bases spanning the gap. The length of the CDR3 is 14 residues. CDR3 loop: CASSTRGGTEKLFF. CDR3 sequence (DNA): TGTGCCAGCAGCACTCGGGGGGGTACTGAAAAACTGTTTTTT.

The chain couples TRBV5-4 to TRBJ2-1; tentative D call: TRBD1 (6 bases). V lost 3 bases and J 7 bases, leaving 17 bases between the germline ends. CDR3 size: 15 residues. Germline CDR1 and CDR2: SGHNT and YYREEE (reference sequence). For the CDR3, the DNA is TGTGCCAGCAGCTCCGAATTACAGGGTTTGAATGAGCAGTTCTTC. Protein: CASSSELQGLNEQFF.

A word on this clone: Other nucleotide sequences in the sample specify the same CDR3. The chain is built from TRBV7-2 and TRBJ2-7; no definite D call. Trimming shortened V by 5 bases and J by 4 bases, and 12 bases separated the two germline ends. Germline V gene data show CDR1 as SGHTA and CDR2 as FQGNSA. The CDR3 length is 13 residues. CDR3 sequence (DNA): TGTGCCAGCAGCCCCCCGTCCGGTTACGAGCAGTACTTC. Its translation: CASSPPSGYEQYF. Full variable domain (missing parts from reference TRBV7-2 and TRBJ2-7): GAGVSQSPSNKVTEKGKDVELRCDPISGHTALYWYRQSLGQGLEFLIYFQGNSAPDKSGLPSDRFSAERTGGSVSTLTIQRTQQEDSAVYLCASSPPSGYEQYFGPGTRLTVT.

The chain uses TRBV7-2 and TRBJ2-7; 7 positions match TRBD2. The CDR3 runs to 16 residues. In germline, CDR1 is SGHTA, CDR2 FQGNSA. With V trimmed by 5 bases and J by 2 bases, 12 bases remained unmatched. The CDR3 region has the DNA TGTGCCAGCAGCCGGCGGGCTAGCGGAAAAACCTACGAGCAGTACTTC. It translates to CASSRRASGKTYEQYF.

The chain links TRBV7-8 to TRBJ1-1; TRBD1 is a possible D gene (5 bases). V shed 1 base and J shed 3 bases, with 9 bases lying between them. CDR3 length equals 14 residues. Germline V CDR1 and CDR2: SGHVS, FQNEAQ. For the CDR3, the DNA is TGTGCCAGCAGCTTAGAGAGGGGTTACACTGAAGCTTTCTTT. This encodes CASSLERGYTEAFF.

The chain has TRBV5-8 and TRBJ1-1; D perhaps matches TRBD1 (6 bases). Germline-derived CDR1 and CDR2 are SGHTS and YDEGEE. V lost 0 bases, J lost 8 bases, and 14 bases lay in between. The CDR3 is made up of 14 amino acids. The CDR3 DNA follows: TGTGCCAGCAGCTTGGGGTTCGGGGGGCGCGAAGCTTTCTTT. This codes for CASSLGFGGREAFF.

The CDR3 DNA sequence: TGTGCCACCTCAAATTGGGGTGGCTACACCTTC. The encoded protein is CATSNWGGYTF. This chain joins TRBV2 and TRBJ1-2; D unresolved. Germline V gene data show CDR1 as SNHLY and CDR2 as FYNNEI. This CDR3 contains 11 residues. The germline V and J ends were trimmed by 10 bases and 7 bases, with 13 bases remaining between them.

This clone was seen only once. This specimen includes other DNA sequences encoding the same CDR3. The chain is built from TRBV18 and TRBJ2-1, with a tentative D call TRBD2 (5 bases). V lost 3 bases, J lost 2 bases, and 5 bases lay in between. Germline CDR1 KGHSH, CDR2 LQKENI. The CDR3 covers 13 residues. Here the CDR3 DNA reads TGTGCCAGCTCACCCGGGACCTACAATGAGCAGTTCTTC. Its protein product is CASSPGTYNEQFF. The whole variable domain, remainder taken from reference TRBV18 and TRBJ2-1, is NAGVMQNPRHLVRRRGQEARLRCSPMKGHSHVYWYRQLPEEGLKFMVYLQKENIIDESGMPKERFSAEFPKEGPSILRIQQVVRGDSAAYFCASSPGTYNEQFFGPGTRLTVL.

This chain joins TRBV9 and TRBJ2-1, with D possibly TRBD2 on 5 matching bases. Germline V gives CDR1 SGDLS, CDR2 YYNGEE. Deletions cut 0 bases from V and 4 bases from J, with 11 bases between. The CDR3 consists of 15 residues. This CDR3 reads CASSVDSGWYNEQFF. As DNA, the CDR3 is TGTGCCAGCAGCGTAGATTCGGGGTGGTACAATGAGCAGTTCTTC.

The chain's CDR3 is CASSPTGTSGRPSSYEQYF. As DNA, the CDR3 is TGTGCCAGCTCACCGACGGGGACTAGCGGGAGGCCGAGCTCCTACGAGCAGTACTTC. This sequence joins TRBV18 and TRBJ2-7, with 15 bases aligning to TRBD2. The CDR3 extends over 19 amino acids. V shed 3 bases and J 0 bases; nucleotides not matched to a gene: 9. CDR1 KGHSH and CDR2 LQKENI come from the germline V gene.

The chain couples TRBV28 to TRBJ2-7, with 12 nucleotides matching TRBD2. This CDR3 has 14 residues. The V gene end was trimmed by 6 bases and the J gene end by 2 bases; junction bases not matched to a gene: 2. CDR1 and CDR2 (germline): MDHEN, SYDVKM. This chain's CDR3 is CASRRTSGTYEQYF. As DNA, the CDR3 is TGTGCCAGCAGGAGGACTAGCGGGACCTACGAGCAGTACTTC.

The V call is TRBV27, the J call TRBJ1-2, with D perhaps matching TRBD1 (5 bases). The germline V gene has CDR1 MNHEY and CDR2 SMNVEV (reference sequence). V was shortened by 6 bases and J by 0 bases, with 14 bases between the two germline ends. This CDR3 is 15 amino acids long. In DNA, the CDR3 is TGTGCCAGCAGGCCCCGGGGGGGGTCTAACTATGGCTACACCTTC. It translates to CASRPRGGSNYGYTF.

The rearrangement uses TRBV5-4 and TRBJ2-3, with D unresolved. This CDR3 is built from 16 residues. Germline values: CDR1 SGHNT, CDR2 YYREEE (reference sequence). Trimming removed 1 base at V and 4 bases at J, with 16 bases between. As DNA, the CDR3 is TGTGCCAGCAGCTTGTCGGGCAGGACGGATCCAGATACGCAGTATTTT. Protein sequence: CASSLSGRTDPDTQYF.

The chain is built from TRBV18 and TRBJ1-3; perhaps TRBD1 as D (5 bases). Germline CDR1 KGHSH, CDR2 LQKENI. This CDR3 has 18 amino acids. V dropped 2 bases and J dropped 0 bases, with 17 bases sitting between them. The CDR3 coding sequence is TGTGCCAGCTCACCATGGGACGGACTACTGAGCTCTGGAAACACCATATATTTT. Residues: CASSPWDGLLSSGNTIYF.

V is TRBV7-2 and J is TRBJ2-7; D uncertain. Germline CDR1 is SGHTA and CDR2 is FQGNSA. CDR3 size: 12 residues. Deletions cut 5 bases from V and 1 base from J, with 6 bases between. The DNA of the CDR3 is TGTGCCAGCAGCCCCGTATCCTACGAGCAGTACTTC. This sequence encodes CASSPVSYEQYF. Full variable domain (rest looked up from reference TRBV7-2 and TRBJ2-7): GAGVSQSPSNKVTEKGKDVELRCDPISGHTALYWYRQSLGQGLEFLIYFQGNSAPDKSGLPSDRFSAERTGGSVSTLTIQRTQQEDSAVYLCASSPVSYEQYFGPGTRLTVT.

This sequence joins TRBV5-1 and TRBJ2-1; 10 nucleotides align to TRBD2. CDR1 is SGHRS, CDR2 YFSETQ, per germline. Trimming at V came to 4 bases and at J to 7 bases, leaving 5 bases not matched to a gene. The CDR3 runs to 14 residues. DNA for the CDR3: TGCGCCAGCAGCCAAGCGGGAGGGCGGAATGAGCAGTTCTTC. Protein product: CASSQAGGRNEQFF. The full variable domain, in which reference TRBV5-1 and TRBJ2-1 provide the parts outside the CDR3, is KAGVTQTPRYLIKTRGQQVTLSCSPISGHRSVSWYQQTPGQGLQFLFEYFSETQRNKGNFPGRFSGRQFSNSRSEMNVSTLELGDSALYLCASSQAGGRNEQFFGPGTRLTVL.

The chain uses TRBV7-9 and TRBJ1-6, with D hard to call. Trimming removed 6 bases at V and 14 bases at J, with 17 bases between. CDR1 and CDR2 from the germline V gene are SEHNR and FQNEAQ (reference sequence). The CDR3 consists of 13 residues. This CDR3 reads CASRATGGLTLHF. The CDR3 DNA follows: TGTGCCAGCAGGGCGACGGGAGGTTTGACCCTCCACTTT.

The chain links TRBV5-5 to TRBJ2-6, with 8 bases matching TRBD1. J was trimmed by 1 base and V by 1 base; bases with no gene match: 4. Germline V CDR1 and CDR2: SGHKS, YYEKEE (reference sequence). The CDR3 length is 17 residues. This CDR3 reads CASSLPGGGSGANVLTF. The DNA of the CDR3 is TGTGCCAGCAGCTTGCCAGGGGGCGGTTCTGGGGCCAACGTCCTGACTTTC.

The CDR3 sequence is CASGLVGTFHTQYF. The CDR3 DNA sequence: TGTGCTAGTGGTTTGGTTGGCACCTTTCATACGCAGTATTTT. The V and J genes are TRBV12-5 and TRBJ2-3; D remains ambiguous. Looked up from germline, CDR1 is LGHNT and CDR2 is FRNRAP. CDR3 length equals 14 residues. V dropped 0 bases and J dropped 7 bases, with 11 bases sitting between them.